This T cell receptor (beta chain) comes out of a study of blood T cell repertoires in COVID-19. Original processing notes: Scientists estimated how many nucleated cells there were by amplifying reference gene primers. Method: immunoSEQ multiplex PCR; TCRdb's copy keeps in-frame clones and lacks some. V, J and clone size reflect that table, while D and trimming were determined from the DNA. Of tens of thousands of clones listed, 89% were seen once; the top ten hold around two fifths. One Seattle source followed patients from active infection through their disease course. Trimming took off 1 base at V and 4 bases at J, with 7 bases between the two ends. This CDR3 spans 13 amino acids. CDR1 SGHDN and CDR2 FVKESK come from the germline V gene.

The V gene is TRBV14, the J gene TRBJ1-1; D unclear. This clonotype was sampled from a woman in her sixties or seventies with COVID-19, enrolled during active disease. Sequenced sample: peripheral blood. The CDR3 loop reads CASSQGRFTEAFF. The CDR3 DNA follows: TGTGCCAGCAGCCAAGGCAGGTTCACTGAAGCTTTCTTT.